This TCR beta chain derives from a study of identical twins. Study conclusions and caveats: Alpha sequences out of frame and shared by twins had excess low generation probability.

J lost 5 bases, V lost 3 bases, and 8 bases had no gene match. Germline V CDR1 and CDR2: ENHRY, SYGVKD. The CDR3 covers 16 residues. A word on this clonotype: The antigen is undetermined.

Template switching (which added a universal primer site) was used, and cDNA carried unique molecular identifiers. TCRdb fed the 5' RACE reads into MiXCR, producing one record per CDR3 protein. Here the sample spans about 570,000 distinct CDR3 sequences, nearly 10% being singletons. The same sample was also used in a study of yellow fever vaccine responses in identical twins.

The TCR was taken from a woman under 30 in good health. Sequences were obtained from PBMCs. The chain carries TRBV10-3 and TRBJ2-1, with 9 bases lining up with TRBD2. This CDR3 reads CAISDLELAGHNEQFF. CDR3 nucleotides: TGTGCCATCAGTGATCTAGAGCTAGCGGGACACAATGAGCAGTTCTTC.